This T cell receptor (beta chain) was sequenced for a study of T-cell memory formation after mild COVID-19. The trim removed 5 bases at V and 6 bases at J, leaving 6 bases unmatched. The CDR3 consists of 14 residues. With constant-segment primers, 5'RACE yielded cDNA libraries of TCR alpha and TCR beta that carried sample barcodes and UMIs. TCRdb re-called the 5' RACE reads with MiXCR, one entry per CDR3 protein. This table has more than 300,000 distinct CDR3 sequences, 20% to 25% appearing once. Study-wide findings and caveats: Pre-infection memory showed some responding clones, and this suggested that cross-reactive memory joined. Clones that contracted clustered mainly in CM and EM if CD4+ and in EMRA if CD8+. Day 15 to 85 contractors were CD4/CD8 balanced; later expanders leaned CD4+.

As to this clonotype: As yet, its antigen is unknown.

The sample was PBMCs or a T cell subset sorted from them (not recorded which). The TCR sequence derives from a man aged 18 to 30 who had mild COVID-19 (a few samples of this study predate the infection). Cell type and time point are not known. The gene calls are TRBV12-3 or TRBV12-4 and TRBJ2-2; TRBD1 matches at 7 bases. For the CDR3, the DNA is TGTGCCAGCAGTCTCCGACAGGGACCCGGGGAGCTGTTTTTT. It specifies CASSLRQGPGELFF.